This T cell receptor beta chain was found in a study of shared clonotypes between healthy human individuals. Points from the study as a whole: Donor clonotype sharing was expected to depend on sequencing depth.

Method: immunoSEQ multiplex PCR; TCRdb's copy keeps in-frame clones and lacks some. The data hold about a million clones, with around 74% observed a single time. The CDR3 consists of 23 residues. Germline V gene data show CDR1 as GTSNPN and CDR2 as SVGIG (reference sequence). V gave up 8 bases and J gave up 0 bases, with 40 bases separating them. As to this clone: The antigen remains undetermined.

The chain carries TRBV30 and TRBJ1-4, with D possibly TRBD1 on 6 matching bases. The source of this sequence is a man younger than 30 in good health. Material for sequencing was memory CD4+ T cells sorted from blood. Subset: CD45RA-negative fraction. The DNA for the CDR3 is TGTGCCCCCCTGGGAAGATCGGACAGTGAGCGCGGGGTTTCAATCGCAACTAATGAAAAACTGTTTTTT. It yields the protein CAPLGRSDSERGVSIATNEKLFF.